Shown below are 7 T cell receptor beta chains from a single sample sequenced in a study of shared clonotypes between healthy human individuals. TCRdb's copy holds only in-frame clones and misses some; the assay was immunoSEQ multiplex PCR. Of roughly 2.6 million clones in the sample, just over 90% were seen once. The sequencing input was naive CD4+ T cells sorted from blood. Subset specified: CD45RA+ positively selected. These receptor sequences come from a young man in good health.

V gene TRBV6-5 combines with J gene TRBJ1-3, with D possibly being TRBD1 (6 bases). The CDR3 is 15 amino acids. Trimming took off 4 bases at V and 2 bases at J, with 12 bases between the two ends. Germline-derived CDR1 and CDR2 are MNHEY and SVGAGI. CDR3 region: CASSSGGLTGNTIYF. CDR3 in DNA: TGTGCCAGCAGTTCTGGGGGGCTAACTGGAAACACCATATATTTT.

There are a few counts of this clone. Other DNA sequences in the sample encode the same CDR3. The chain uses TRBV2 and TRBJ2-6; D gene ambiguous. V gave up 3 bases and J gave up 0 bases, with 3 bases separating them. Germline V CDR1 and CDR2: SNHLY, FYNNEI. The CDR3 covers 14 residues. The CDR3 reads CASSDRSGANVLTF. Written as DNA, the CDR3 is TGTGCCAGCAGTGACCGCTCTGGGGCCAACGTCCTGACTTTC.

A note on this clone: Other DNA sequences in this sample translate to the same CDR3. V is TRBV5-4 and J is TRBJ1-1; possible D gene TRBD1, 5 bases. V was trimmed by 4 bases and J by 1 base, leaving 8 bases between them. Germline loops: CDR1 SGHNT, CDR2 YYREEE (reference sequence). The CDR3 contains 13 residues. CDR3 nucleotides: TGTGCCAGCAGCGTCGACAGGAACACTGAAGCTTTCTTT. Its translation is CASSVDRNTEAFF. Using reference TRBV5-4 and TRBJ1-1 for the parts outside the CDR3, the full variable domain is ETGVTQSPTHLIKTRGQQVTLRCSSQSGHNTVSWYQQALGQGPQFIFQYYREEENGRGNFPPRFSGLQFPNYSSELNVNALELDDSALYLCASSVDRNTEAFFGQGTRLTVV.

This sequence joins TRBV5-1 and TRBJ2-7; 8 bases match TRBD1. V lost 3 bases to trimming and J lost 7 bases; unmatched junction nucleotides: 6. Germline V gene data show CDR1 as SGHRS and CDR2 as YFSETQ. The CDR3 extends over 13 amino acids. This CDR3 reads CASSSVDRVEQYF. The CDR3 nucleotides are TGCGCCAGCAGCTCGGTGGACAGGGTGGAGCAGTACTTC.

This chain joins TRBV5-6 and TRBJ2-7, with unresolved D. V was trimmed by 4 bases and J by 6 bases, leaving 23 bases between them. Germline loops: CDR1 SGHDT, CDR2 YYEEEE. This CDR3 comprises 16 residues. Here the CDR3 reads CASSAPFDINLSEQYF. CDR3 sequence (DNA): TGTGCCAGCAGCGCCCCCTTCGACATTAATCTCAGCGAGCAGTACTTC.

CDR3 sequence reads: CASSTQGAGTEAFF. For the CDR3, the DNA is TGTGCCAGCAGTACGCAGGGGGCGGGGACTGAAGCTTTCTTT. The rearrangement uses TRBV6-5 and TRBJ1-1; 8 nucleotides align to TRBD1. Trimming took 5 bases from V and 5 from J; bases not matched to a gene: 7. The germline V gene encodes CDR1 MNHEY and CDR2 SVGAGI. CDR3 length: 14 amino acids.

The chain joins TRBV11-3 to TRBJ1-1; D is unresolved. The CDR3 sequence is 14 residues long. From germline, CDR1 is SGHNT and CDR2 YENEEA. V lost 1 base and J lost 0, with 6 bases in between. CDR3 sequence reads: CASSLGPLNTEAFF. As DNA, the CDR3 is TGTGCCAGCAGCTTAGGGCCCTTGAACACTGAAGCTTTCTTT.